The entry that follows covers one T cell receptor (beta chain) sequence. Antigen: not known. The method was immunoSEQ multiplex PCR; TCRdb's version includes in-frame clones alone and lacks a portion of them. This sample carries about 330,000 clones, over 65% of them seen once, and the ten largest clones take 9% to 12%. HIV-negative, healthy adults without recent acute infections or vaccinations were the donors. The data were obtained in a study of shared clonotypes between healthy human individuals. Germline CDR1 and CDR2: WSHSY and SAAADI. There are 13 residues in the CDR3. Unmatched junction bases numbered 8, after V lost 11 bases and J lost 5 bases. General study points: Clonotype sharing among the donors was expected to vary with sequencing depth.

The sequenced material came from memory CD4+ T cells sorted from blood. Stated subset: CD45RA-negative fraction. The receptor comes from a man between 25 and 39 years old in good health. The chain links TRBV10-2 to TRBJ2-5; 10 bases fit TRBD1. CDR3 in amino acids: CAVRQGATETQYF. DNA for the CDR3: TGCGCCGTCCGACAGGGGGCTACGGAGACCCAGTACTTC.